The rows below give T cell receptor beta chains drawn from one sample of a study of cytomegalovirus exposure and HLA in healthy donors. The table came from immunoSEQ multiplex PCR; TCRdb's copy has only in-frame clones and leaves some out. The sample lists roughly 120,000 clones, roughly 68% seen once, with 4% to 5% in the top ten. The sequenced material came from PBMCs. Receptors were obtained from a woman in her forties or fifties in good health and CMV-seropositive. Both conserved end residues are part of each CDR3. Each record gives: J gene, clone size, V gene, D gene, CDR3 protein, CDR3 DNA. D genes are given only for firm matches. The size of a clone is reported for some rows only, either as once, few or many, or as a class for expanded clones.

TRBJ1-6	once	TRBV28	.	CASKDSQSPLHF	TGTGCCAGCAAGGACAGTCAGTCACCCCTCCACTTT
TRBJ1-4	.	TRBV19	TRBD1	CASRGRGTEKLFF	TGTGCCAGTAGGGGCAGGGGGACTGAAAAACTGTTTTTT
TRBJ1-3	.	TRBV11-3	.	CASRARRRPDGNTIYF	TGTGCCAGCAGGGCCCGGCGCAGGCCGGATGGAAACACCATATATTTT
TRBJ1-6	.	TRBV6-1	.	CASSLQSKEIPLHF	TGTGCTAGCAGCCTACAGTCCAAGGAAATTCCCCTCCACTTT
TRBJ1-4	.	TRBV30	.	CAWTREGDEKLFF	TGTGCCTGGACAAGGGAGGGTGATGAAAAACTGTTTTTT
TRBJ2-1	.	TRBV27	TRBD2	CASSSSGGLGAFF	TGTGCCAGCAGTTCTAGCGGGGGCCTTGGAGCGTTCTTC
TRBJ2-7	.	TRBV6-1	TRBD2	CASSPLAATTHEQYF	TGTGCCAGCAGCCCACTAGCGGCGACGACCCACGAGCAGTACTTC
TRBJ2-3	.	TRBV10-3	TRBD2	CAAKPTSGATDTQYF	TGTGCCGCCAAACCGACTAGCGGGGCTACAGATACGCAGTATTTT
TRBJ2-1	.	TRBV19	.	CASSYQGRRDEQFF	TGTGCCAGTAGTTATCAGGGCCGGAGAGATGAGCAGTTCTTC
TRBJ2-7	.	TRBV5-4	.	CASSRESYEQYF	TGTGCCAGCAGCAGGGAGAGCTACGAGCAGTACTTC
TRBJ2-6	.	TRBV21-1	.	CASSSDRGAGANVLTF	TGTGCCAGCAGCAGTGACAGGGGTGCTGGGGCCAACGTCCTGACTTTC
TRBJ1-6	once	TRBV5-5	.	CASNGMVKGLPPLHF	TGTGCCAGCAACGGGATGGTGAAGGGATTGCCGCCCCTCCACTTT
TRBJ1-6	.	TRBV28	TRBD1	CASLQGNRMPPLHF	TGTGCCAGTTTACAGGGGAACAGGATGCCACCCCTCCACTTT
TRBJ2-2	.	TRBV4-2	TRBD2	CASSQEAGAANTGELFF	TGTGCCAGCAGCCAAGAAGCGGGGGCTGCGAACACCGGGGAGCTGTTTTTT
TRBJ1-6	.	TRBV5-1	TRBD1	CASSLEGARGSPLHF	TGCGCCAGCAGCTTGGAGGGGGCGCGAGGTTCACCCCTCCACTTT
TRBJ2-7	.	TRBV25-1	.	CASSGTVEVYEQYF	TGTGCCAGCAGTGGTACGGTTGAGGTCTACGAGCAGTACTTC
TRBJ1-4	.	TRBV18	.	CASSFGSNEKLFF	TGTGCCAGCTCTTTCGGGTCTAATGAAAAACTGTTTTTT
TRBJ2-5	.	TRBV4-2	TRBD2	CASSPAADSGGQETQYF	TGTGCCAGCAGCCCCGCCGCGGATAGCGGGGGTCAAGAGACCCAGTACTTC
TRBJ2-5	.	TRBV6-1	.	CASNARNPETQYF	TGTGCCAGCAACGCTAGGAACCCCGAGACCCAGTACTTC
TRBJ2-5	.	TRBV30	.	CAWSVRGETQYF	TGTGCCTGGAGTGTAAGAGGAGAGACCCAGTACTTC
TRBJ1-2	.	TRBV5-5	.	CASSLGTSSNYGYTF	TGTGCCAGCAGCTTGGGGACTTCCTCTAACTATGGCTACACCTTC
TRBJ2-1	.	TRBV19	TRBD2	CASSERTSGPYNEQFF	TGTGCCAGTAGTGAAAGGACTAGCGGCCCCTACAATGAGCAGTTCTTC
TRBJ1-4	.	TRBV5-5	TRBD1	CASSLGTGAEKLFF	TGTGCCAGCAGCTTGGGGACAGGTGCTGAAAAACTGTTTTTT
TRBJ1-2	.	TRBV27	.	CASSLSQRIYGYTF	TGTGCCAGCAGTTTATCCCAGCGGATCTATGGCTACACCTTC
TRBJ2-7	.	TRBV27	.	CASSRDSRRSYEQYF	TGTGCCAGCAGTCGTGACAGCCGCCGTTCCTACGAGCAGTACTTC
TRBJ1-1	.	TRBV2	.	CASSPDRLGAFF	TGTGCCAGCAGCCCCGACAGATTGGGGGCTTTCTTT
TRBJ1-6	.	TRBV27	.	CASRGGRVNSPLHF	TGTGCCAGCAGGGGGGGACGGGTCAATTCACCCCTCCACTTT
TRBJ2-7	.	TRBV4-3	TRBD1	CASSQHGGGTGVNEQYF	TGCGCCAGCAGCCAACACGGGGGGGGGACAGGGGTGAACGAGCAGTACTTC
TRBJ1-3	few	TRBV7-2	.	CASSYGVAGNTIYF	TGTGCCAGCAGCTACGGGGTGGCTGGAAACACCATATATTTT
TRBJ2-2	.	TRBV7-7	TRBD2	CASSLVASGGARTGELFF	TGTGCCAGCAGCTTAGTGGCTAGCGGGGGGGCCAGGACCGGGGAGCTGTTTTTT
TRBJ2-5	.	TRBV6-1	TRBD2	CASSEAGTSRETQYF	TGTGCCAGCAGTGAAGCTGGGACTAGTAGAGAGACCCAGTACTTC
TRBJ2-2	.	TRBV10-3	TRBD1	CAIRAWTGDDTGELFF	TGTGCCATCAGGGCCTGGACAGGGGACGACACCGGGGAGCTGTTTTTT
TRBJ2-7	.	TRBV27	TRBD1	CATTGTGGGHEQYF	TGTGCCACGACCGGGACAGGAGGCGGCCACGAGCAGTACTTC
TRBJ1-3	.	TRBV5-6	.	CASSWGGPNSGNTIYF	TGTGCCAGCAGCTGGGGGGGACCGAACTCTGGAAACACCATATATTTT
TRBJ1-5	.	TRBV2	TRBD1	CASSRDRESQPQHF	TGTGCCAGCAGCAGGGACAGGGAGAGTCAGCCCCAGCATTTT
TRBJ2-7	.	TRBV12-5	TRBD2	CASGRLAGGYEQYF	TGTGCTAGTGGTCGACTAGCGGGGGGCTACGAGCAGTACTTC
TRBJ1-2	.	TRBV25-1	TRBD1	CASGAQGVGGGYTF	TGTGCCAGCGGCGCTCAGGGGGTCGGGGGAGGCTACACCTTC
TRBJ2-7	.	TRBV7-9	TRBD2	CSSSLGTSGLSYEQYF	TGTTCCAGCAGCTTGGGGACTAGCGGACTTTCCTACGAGCAGTACTTC